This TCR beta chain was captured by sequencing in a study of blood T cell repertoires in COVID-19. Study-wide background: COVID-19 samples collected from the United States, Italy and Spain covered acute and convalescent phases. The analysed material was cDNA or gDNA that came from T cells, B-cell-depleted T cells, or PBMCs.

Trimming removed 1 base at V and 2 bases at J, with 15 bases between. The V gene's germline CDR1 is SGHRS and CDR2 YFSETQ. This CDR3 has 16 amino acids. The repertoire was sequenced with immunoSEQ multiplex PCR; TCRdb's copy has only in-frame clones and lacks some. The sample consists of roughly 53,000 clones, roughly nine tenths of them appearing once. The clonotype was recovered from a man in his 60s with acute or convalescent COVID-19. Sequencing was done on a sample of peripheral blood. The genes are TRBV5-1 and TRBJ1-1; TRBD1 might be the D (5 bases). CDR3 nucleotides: TGCGCCAGCAGCTTGTGGGGCGGGAGGGGTAACACTGAAGCTTTCTTT. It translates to CASSLWGGRGNTEAFF.